One sample yielded the 19 T cell receptor beta chains listed below, sequenced in a study of blood T cell repertoires in COVID-19. Assay: immunoSEQ multiplex PCR; the TCRdb copy retains only in-frame clones and omits some. The sample has more than 95,000 clones; roughly 83% are singletons. The sequencing input was peripheral blood. The receptors shown here come from a man aged 40-49 years with active or convalescent COVID-19.

This rearrangement joins TRBV30 to TRBJ1-2; D may be TRBD1 (5 bases). The CDR3 is 12 amino acids. Germline V gene sequence: CDR1 GTSNPN, CDR2 SVGIG (reference sequence). Trimming removed 1 base from V and 8 bases from J, with 11 bases in between. The CDR3 reads CAWSEGAWGYTF. For the CDR3, the DNA is TGTGCCTGGAGTGAAGGGGCATGGGGCTACACCTTC.

The CDR3 sequence: CASSLRPGDGYTF. CDR3 nucleotide sequence: TGTGCCAGCAGTTTACGACCAGGCGATGGCTACACCTTC. J is TRBJ1-2 and V is TRBV6-5; D is unclear. Germline V gene sequence: CDR1 MNHEY, CDR2 SVGAGI. The length of the CDR3 is 13 residues. Trimming stripped 4 bases from V and 6 bases from J, with 12 bases between.

The CDR3 is CASSDSFGYGYTF. The CDR3 DNA reads as TGTGCCAGCAGTGATTCTTTCGGCTATGGCTACACCTTC. The chain uses TRBV2 and TRBJ1-2; D is ambiguous. The CDR3 sequence is 13 residues long. CDR1 is SNHLY and CDR2 is FYNNEI in the germline V gene. The ends were cut back, 3 bases at V and 4 bases at J, with 9 bases in the middle.

The rearrangement uses TRBV29-1 and TRBJ2-5; 13 nucleotides agree with TRBD2. With 0 bases clipped from V and 2 bases from J, the junction kept 6 bases outside the gene matches. This CDR3 has 17 residues. The germline gives CDR1 SQVTM, CDR2 ANQGSEA. This CDR3 is CSVEDPRLAGGQETQYF. CDR3 coding DNA: TGCAGCGTTGAAGATCCGAGACTAGCGGGGGGTCAAGAGACCCAGTACTTC.

The chain is built from TRBV6-4 and TRBJ1-5; unclear D gene. Trimming took 2 bases from V and 7 from J, leaving 6 bases between them. The CDR3 loop spans 12 amino acids. Per the germline V gene, CDR1 is MRHNA and CDR2 is SNTAGT. The DNA for the CDR3 is TGTGCCAGCAGTGACCCCGGGCAGCCCCAGCATTTT. As protein: CASSDPGQPQHF.

The chain has TRBV19 and TRBJ1-5; D call uncertain. The V end was cut by 3 bases, the J end by 2 bases, with 2 bases between. Germline V CDR1 and CDR2: LNHDA, SQIVND (reference sequence). This CDR3 region has 12 residues. In DNA form, the CDR3 reads TGTGCCAGTAGTATCGGCAATCAGCCCCAGCATTTT. Translation: CASSIGNQPQHF. Filled out from reference TRBV19 and TRBJ1-5, the complete variable domain reads DGGITQSPKYLFRKEGQNVTLSCEQNLNHDAMYWYRQDPGQGLRLIYYSQIVNDFQKGDIAEGYSVSREKKESFPLTVTSAQKNPTAFYLCASSIGNQPQHFGDGTRLSIL.

The sample holds one count of this clone. This chain links TRBV6-5 with TRBJ2-5; D possibly corresponds to TRBD1 (6 bases). There are 14 residues in the CDR3. Trimming took off 7 bases at V and 4 bases at J, with 16 bases between the two ends. Germline CDR1 reads MNHEY; CDR2 reads SVGAGI. The CDR3 reads CASKGDSSGETQYF. The CDR3 DNA reads as TGTGCCAGCAAGGGGGATTCGAGCGGAGAGACCCAGTACTTC.

The chain uses TRBV30 and TRBJ1-1, with D possibly matching TRBD1 (5 bases). CDR1 GTSNPN and CDR2 SVGIG come from the germline V gene (reference sequence). V was shortened by 0 bases and J by 2 bases, with 7 bases between the two germline ends. The CDR3 runs to 13 residues. The CDR3 region has the DNA TGTGCCTGGAGTGTGGGGACTAACACTGAAGCTTTCTTT. Encoded protein: CAWSVGTNTEAFF.

This chain links TRBV11-3 with TRBJ1-2; D uncertain. Trimming left V 1 base short and J 1 base short, with 7 bases between. The CDR3 is 14 amino acids. The germline V gene has CDR1 SGHNT and CDR2 YENEEA. CDR3 in amino acids: CASSLGEVNYGYTF. The CDR3 region has the DNA TGTGCCAGCAGCTTAGGGGAGGTTAACTATGGCTACACCTTC.

The V call is TRBV19, the J call TRBJ2-3, with D perhaps matching TRBD2 (6 bases). Per the germline V gene, CDR1 is LNHDA and CDR2 is SQIVND (reference sequence). The CDR3 runs 14 residues. Trimming cost V 9 bases and J 3 bases, with 16 bases left between them. CDR3 sequence: CASRAGWGTDTQYF. The CDR3, as DNA: TGTGCCAGCAGGGCGGGGTGGGGGACAGATACGCAGTATTTT.

The sample holds one count of this clone. The V and J genes are TRBV4-3 and TRBJ2-3, with 8 bases fitting TRBD2. The CDR3 covers 16 residues. Germline lookup yields CDR1 LGHNA and CDR2 YSLEER. Trimming at V came to 2 bases and at J to 1 base, leaving 5 bases not matched to a gene. The CDR3 sequence: CASSQQGAGGTDTQYF. The CDR3, as DNA: TGCGCCAGCAGCCAACAAGGAGCGGGGGGCACAGATACGCAGTATTTT.

Here the CDR3 reads CASSQEITGEFAFF. The CDR3 DNA reads as TGTGCCAGCAGCCAAGAAATCACAGGGGAGTTCGCTTTCTTT. The rearrangement links TRBV3-1 (or the pseudogene TRBV3-2) to TRBJ1-1, with TRBD1 matching over 7 bases. The CDR3 covers 14 residues. Losses at the gene ends were 0 bases for V and 11 bases for J; bases not matched to a gene: 9. Per germline, CDR1 LGHDT and CDR2 YNNKEL (reference sequence).

This clone was seen a few times. The rearrangement joins TRBV27 to TRBJ1-5, with TRBD1 matching over 8 bases. V shed 4 bases and J 1 base; nucleotides not matched to a gene: 6. Germline CDR1 and CDR2: MNHEY and SMNVEV (reference sequence). The CDR3 length is 16 residues. The CDR3: CASSSFGQGSNQPQHF. DNA for the CDR3: TGTGCCAGCAGTTCTTTCGGACAGGGAAGCAATCAGCCCCAGCATTTT.

The rearrangement links TRBV7-3 to TRBJ2-2; possibly TRBD1 for D (6 bases). Trimming left V 5 bases short and J 7 bases short, with 11 bases between. CDR1 SGHTA and CDR2 FQGTGA come from the germline V gene. The CDR3 has 13 amino acids. Here the CDR3 reads CASSLGQGGELFF. The CDR3 DNA sequence: TGTGCCAGCAGCCTGGGACAAGGCGGGGAGCTGTTTTTT. The whole variable domain, remainder taken from reference TRBV7-3 and TRBJ2-2, is GAGVSQTPSNKVTEKGKYVELRCDPISGHTALYWYRQSLGQGPEFLIYFQGTGAADDSGLPNDRFFAVRPEGSVSTLKIQRTERGDSAVYLCASSLGQGGELFFGEGSRLTVL.

This clone has only a few counts. The chain has TRBV30 and TRBJ1-6, with unresolved D. Trimming cost V 2 bases and J 4 bases, with 6 bases left between them. The CDR3 is 13 residues long. Germline CDR1 is GTSNPN and CDR2 is SVGIG (reference sequence). CDR3 in DNA: TGTGCCTGGAGTTGGGAGTATAATTCACCCCTCCACTTT. It specifies CAWSWEYNSPLHF. The whole variable domain, remainder taken from reference TRBV30 and TRBJ1-6, is SQTIHQWPATLVQPVGSPLSLECTVEGTSNPNLYWYRQAAGRGLQLLFYSVGIGQISSEVPQNLSASRPQDRQFILSSKKLLLSDSGFYLCAWSWEYNSPLHFGNGTRLTVT.

This rearrangement joins TRBV11-2 to TRBJ1-1; D is undetermined. Trimming took off 0 bases at V and 3 bases at J, with 11 bases between the two ends. This CDR3 region has 15 residues. The V gene's germline CDR1 is SGHAT and CDR2 FQNNGV. The CDR3 loop reads CASSLEGSGDTEAFF. CDR3 in DNA: TGTGCCAGCAGCTTAGAAGGCAGCGGAGACACTGAAGCTTTCTTT.

The chain joins TRBV3-1 (or the pseudogene TRBV3-2) to TRBJ1-1; TRBD1 matches at 9 bases. The CDR3 extends over 16 amino acids. Per the germline V gene, CDR1 is LGHDT and CDR2 is YNNKEL (reference sequence). After removal of 1 base from V and 5 bases from J, the junction contained 8 bases not matched to a gene. The CDR3 nucleotides are TGTGCCAGCAGCCAAGGACAGGGGGGCTTGGGTACTGAAGCTTTCTTT. Translation gives CASSQGQGGLGTEAFF.

The chain recombines TRBV19 with TRBJ2-6, with D unclear. With 1 base removed from V and 0 bases from J, the gap between germline ends came to 4 bases. The CDR3 extends over 15 amino acids. Germline V gives CDR1 LNHDA, CDR2 SQIVND (reference sequence). The CDR3 DNA reads as TGTGCCAGTAGTATAGGAGACTCTGGGGCCAACGTCCTGACTTTC. It is translated as CASSIGDSGANVLTF. Combining the CDR3 with reference TRBV19 and TRBJ2-6 gives the whole variable domain DGGITQSPKYLFRKEGQNVTLSCEQNLNHDAMYWYRQDPGQGLRLIYYSQIVNDFQKGDIAEGYSVSREKKESFPLTVTSAQKNPTAFYLCASSIGDSGANVLTFGAGSRLTVL.

J is TRBJ2-1 and V is TRBV6-4; 9 nucleotides match TRBD2. The CDR3 has 15 residues. V shed 4 bases, J shed 1 base, and the junction held 2 bases outside the gene matches. Per the germline V gene, CDR1 is MRHNA and CDR2 is SNTAGT. Written as DNA, the CDR3 is TGTGCCAGCAGTGTCGCGGGGGGGTCCTACAATGAGCAGTTCTTC. This translates into CASSVAGGSYNEQFF.